Listed below are T cell receptor beta chains from one sample, sequenced in a study of response to subunit inactivated influenza vaccine. MiXCR, run by TCRdb on the RT-PCR reads, gives a single entry per CDR3 protein. The sample has more than 450,000 distinct CDR3 sequences; roughly 12% are singletons. This sample comprised PBMCs from blood, obtained on the day of vaccination. The receptors originated from a man aged 45-60 years who received an inactivated influenza vaccine. Both conserved end residues are part of each CDR3. D genes are given only for firm matches. Size values are once, few and many counts, or a class for expanded clones, and some rows have none.

TRBV3-1	many	TRBJ2-3	TRBD2	CASSHRLAGGTDTQYF	TGTGCCAGCAGCCACAGACTAGCGGGAGGAACAGATACGCAGTATTTT
TRBV4-1	NA	TRBJ2-1	TRBD2	CASSHSPGRTSGVKEQFF	TGCGCCAGCAGCCATTCCCCCGGGAGGACTAGCGGGGTGAAAGAGCAGTTCTTC
TRBV6-2/TRBV6-3	few	TRBJ1-1	TRBD1	CASSYMGQQNTEAFF	TGTGCCAGCAGTTATATGGGACAGCAGAACACTGAAGCTTTCTTT
TRBV12-3/TRBV12-4	NA	TRBJ2-5	NA	CASSKTARQETQYF	TGTGCCAGCAGCAAGACCGCTCGGCAAGAGACCCAGTACTTC
TRBV15	many	TRBJ2-7	NA	CATSRVLSLGGGLYEQYF	TGTGCCACCAGCAGGGTTCTCAGCTTGGGAGGGGGTCTCTACGAGCAGTACTTC
TRBV28	NA	TRBJ1-4	TRBD1	CASSFRRQGNEKLFF	TGTGCCAGCAGTTTTCGGAGACAGGGGAATGAAAAACTGTTTTTT
TRBV7-8	NA	TRBJ1-4	NA	CASSPMGAEKLFF	TGTGCCAGCAGCCCCATGGGGGCGGAAAAACTGTTTTTT
TRBV18	many	TRBJ2-7	NA	CASSGGDRPYYEQYF	TGTGCCAGCTCAGGAGGGGACCGTCCTTACTACGAGCAGTACTTC
TRBV6-2/TRBV6-3	few	TRBJ1-5	NA	CASSYEGWLGNQPQHF	TGTGCCAGCAGTTACGAGGGGTGGTTGGGCAATCAGCCCCAGCATTTT
TRBV12-3/TRBV12-4	few	TRBJ2-7	NA	CASSLAELDYEQYF	TGTGCCAGCAGTTTGGCGGAGCTGGACTACGAGCAGTACTTC
TRBV12-3/TRBV12-4	many	TRBJ2-5	NA	CASSLEEETQYF	TGTGCCAGCAGTTTAGAGGAAGAGACCCAGTACTTC
TRBV20-1	NA	TRBJ1-1	NA	CSAREGHANTEAFF	TGCAGTGCTAGAGAGGGACACGCGAACACTGAAGCTTTCTTT
TRBV18	NA	TRBJ2-1	NA	CASSPPLWGRGGNEQFF	TGTGCCAGCTCACCACCGTTGTGGGGGCGCGGTGGGAATGAGCAGTTCTTC
TRBV28	NA	TRBJ2-1	TRBD2	CASSFMGTSPYNEQFF	TGTGCCAGCAGTTTTATGGGGACTAGCCCCTACAATGAGCAGTTCTTC
TRBV5-6	few	TRBJ2-7	TRBD1	CASSFTGARPYEQYF	TGTGCCAGCAGCTTTACAGGGGCAAGGCCCTACGAGCAGTACTTC
TRBV4-2	NA	TRBJ2-7	NA	CASSQWVEKTYEQYF	TGTGCCAGCAGCCAATGGGTTGAGAAAACCTACGAGCAGTACTTC
TRBV4-1	few	TRBJ2-7	TRBD2	CASSLHSGGDLYEQYF	TGCGCCAGCAGCCTACATAGCGGGGGGGATTTATACGAGCAGTACTTC
TRBV20-1	many	TRBJ2-7	NA	CSARDKEGINEQYF	TGCAGTGCTAGAGATAAGGAGGGCATCAACGAGCAGTACTTC
TRBV7-9	NA	TRBJ2-7	TRBD1	CASTTGDTYEQYF	TGTGCCAGCACCACAGGGGATACCTACGAGCAGTACTTC
TRBV7-2	few	TRBJ1-4	TRBD1	CASSPQTMTGGREKLFF	TGTGCCAGCAGCCCTCAAACAATGACAGGGGGACGCGAAAAACTGTTTTTT
TRBV5-5	few	TRBJ2-7	NA	CASSFGSVTYEQYF	TGTGCCAGCAGCTTCGGCAGTGTAACGTACGAGCAGTACTTC
TRBV3-1	NA	TRBJ2-1	NA	CASSQVLGSYNEQFF	TGTGCCAGCAGCCAAGTACTAGGGTCCTACAATGAGCAGTTCTTC
TRBV4-1	NA	TRBJ1-6	NA	CASSQAQRANSPLHF	TGCGCCAGCAGCCAAGCCCAACGAGCGAATTCACCCCTCCACTTT
TRBV7-9	NA	TRBJ2-5	NA	CASSTPGTYQETQYF	TGTGCCAGCAGCACACCCGGGACGTACCAAGAGACCCAGTACTTC
TRBV5-1	NA	TRBJ1-3	TRBD1	CASSRTGAGNTIYF	TGCGCCAGCAGCCGCACAGGGGCGGGAAACACCATATATTTT
TRBV6-5	many	TRBJ1-6	NA	CASSLVLGSYNSPLHF	TGTGCCAGCAGTTTGGTTTTGGGATCTTATAATTCACCCCTCCACTTT
TRBV5-5	many	TRBJ1-5	NA	CASSFLVGGNQPQHF	TGTGCCAGCAGCTTTTTGGTGGGGGGCAATCAGCCCCAGCATTTT
TRBV20-1	many	TRBJ2-7	NA	CSAPDDQISYEQYF	TGCAGTGCGCCGGACGACCAAATTTCCTACGAGCAGTACTTC
TRBV3-1	many	TRBJ2-1	NA	CASSQDFGQGFNNEQFF	TGTGCCAGCAGCCAAGATTTTGGGCAGGGTTTTAACAATGAGCAGTTCTTC
TRBV5-1	few	TRBJ2-5	NA	CASSFGRAQETQYF	TGCGCCAGCAGCTTTGGACGGGCGCAAGAGACCCAGTACTTC
TRBV5-1	NA	TRBJ2-2	NA	CASSLRASEGTGELFF	TGCGCCAGCAGCCTCCGGGCTAGCGAGGGCACCGGGGAGCTGTTTTTT
TRBV7-2	few	TRBJ2-7	NA	CASRASLQQYF	TGTGCCAGCAGGGCTAGCCTCCAGCAGTACTTC
TRBV5-1	few	TRBJ2-2	NA	CASSVGPSQGTGELFF	TGCGCCAGCAGCGTGGGACCCTCTCAGGGCACCGGGGAGCTGTTTTTT
TRBV3-1	NA	TRBJ1-1	TRBD1	CASSRYINRGGNTEAFF	TGTGCCAGCAGCCGATATATAAACAGGGGCGGAAACACTGAAGCTTTCTTT
TRBV24-1	NA	TRBJ2-7	TRBD1	CATSTGQGVSYEQYF	TGTGCCACCTCGACGGGACAGGGAGTATCCTACGAGCAGTACTTC
TRBV12-3/TRBV12-4	few	TRBJ2-1	NA	CASSQHPGTNEQFF	TGTGCCAGCAGCCAACATCCAGGAACCAATGAGCAGTTCTTC
TRBV7-2	many	TRBJ1-2	TRBD1	CASSRDRVGYTF	TGTGCCAGCAGCCGGGACAGGGTAGGCTACACCTTC
TRBV27	NA	TRBJ1-2	NA	CASSPPGVLVYGYTF	TGTGCCAGCAGTCCACCAGGGGTTTTGGTTTATGGCTACACCTTC
TRBV12-3/TRBV12-4	NA	TRBJ2-7	TRBD1	CASTGGASYEQYF	TGTGCCAGCACAGGGGGCGCTTCCTACGAGCAGTACTTC
TRBV19	NA	TRBJ2-1	TRBD2	CASLMSGGANEQFF	TGTGCCAGTTTAATGAGCGGGGGGGCCAATGAGCAGTTCTTC
TRBV20-1	NA	TRBJ2-3	NA	CSARGWAGPDTQYF	TGCAGTGCTAGAGGATGGGCAGGGCCAGATACGCAGTATTTT
TRBV15	NA	TRBJ2-7	NA	CATSRDRRSVDEQYF	TGTGCCACCAGCAGAGATCGTAGAAGTGTGGACGAGCAGTACTTC
TRBV3-1	NA	TRBJ2-3	TRBD2	CASSQGWLAGVTDTQYF	TGTGCCAGCAGCCAAGGATGGCTAGCGGGGGTTACAGATACGCAGTATTTT
TRBV6-1	NA	TRBJ1-5	NA	CASSTSGVRNQPQHF	TGTGCCAGCAGCACCTCCGGCGTGAGAAATCAGCCCCAGCATTTT
TRBV6-2/TRBV6-3	many	TRBJ1-1	NA	CASSYAFMNTEAFF	TGTGCCAGCAGTTACGCATTCATGAACACTGAAGCTTTCTTT
TRBV30	few	TRBJ1-2	TRBD1	CAWSKVGGVYGYTF	TGTGCCTGGAGCAAAGTAGGGGGCGTCTATGGCTACACCTTC
TRBV12-3/TRBV12-4	few	TRBJ1-4	NA	CASSPGRANEKLFF	TGTGCCAGCAGTCCGGGGAGGGCTAATGAAAAACTGTTTTTT